The T cell receptor beta chain described here comes from a study of T-cell reconstitution after alpha-beta-depleted transplantation in children. The CDR3 covers 22 residues. V lost 4 bases, J lost 0 bases, and 22 bases stayed unmatched. Germline values: CDR1 LGHNA, CDR2 YNFKEQ. General study results and limits: Alpha-beta T cells about two months after transplant reportedly derived from several hundred expanded graft clones. The study traced high day-60 TCRbeta diversity in some patients to surviving recipient T cells and thymic progenitors. When one year had passed after transplant, most T-cell counts and diversity came from newly produced T cells.

There are many counts of this clonotype. What it binds is unknown. A library of TCRbeta sequences, prepared with unique molecular identifiers, was generated. TCRdb passed the PCR reads through MiXCR, listing each CDR3 protein once. The data contain about 180,000 distinct CDR3 sequences, 11% of them singletons. The sequenced sample was PBMCs, obtained before TCRalphabeta/CD19-depleted stem cell transplant. The chain carries TRBV4-2 and TRBJ2-3; 10 bases agree with TRBD2. The TCR originated in a boy between 2 and 10 years old with acute myeloid leukemia, due to receive a stem cell transplant. The CDR3 is CASSLVDSPILKREGSTDTQYF. The CDR3 nucleotides are TGTGCCAGCAGCCTAGTCGATTCCCCAATCCTGAAGCGGGAGGGTAGCACAGATACGCAGTATTTT.